The sequence of this T cell receptor (beta chain) was determined in a study of T cells in Graves' hyperthyroidism and ophthalmopathy (dated by TCRdb to 2018 to 2020). About the investigation overall: Peripheral blood samples were taken at initial diagnosis, before any treatment was given. TCR V-J signatures able to tell the groups apart were searched for in a discovery cohort of 95 to 100 patients, of whom fewer than 45 had Graves' ophthalmopathy and 57 had stable Graves' hyperthyroidism. Whether ophthalmopathy could be predicted prospectively was tested in an independent validation cohort made up of roughly 19 hyperthyroidism patients plus 17 patients who later progressed to ophthalmopathy. The approximately 100 discovery patients were randomly split 7:3 into training and test sets. In addition, the study compared T-cell repertoires in thyroid tissue and in blood from about 6 Graves' hyperthyroidism patients. Following sampling, methimazole starting at 30 mg daily was given to hyperthyroidism patients, and high-dose intravenous methylprednisolone was given to ophthalmopathy patients. TCR Vbeta CDR3 sequencing of approximately 140 peripheral blood samples (over 40 ophthalmopathy, about 74 hyperthyroidism and around 17 progressor patients) is reported in the paper.

The germline V gene (reference sequence) sets CDR1 to DFQATT and CDR2 to SNEGSKA. The CDR3 holds 13 amino acids from the cysteine to the phenylalanine. Left in the record is the CDR3 DNA by itself, 39 bases read in frame from the first base. The junction shows trimming of 5 bases on V and 0 bases on J, plus 9 bases between the germline ends. Stable Graves' hyperthyroidism was defined as the absence of progression to ophthalmopathy over 18 months of follow-up. The hyperthyroidism patients were between 18 and 65 years old and newly diagnosed, with a disease duration of less than 2 months. The study excluded patients with uncontrolled infections, other autoimmune diseases, pregnancy or lactation. Diagnoses were based on clinical symptoms, serum thyroxine and TRAb, thyroid ultrasound and orbital computed tomography. PBMCs were isolated from about 9 ml of fresh peripheral blood by Ficoll-Paque density gradient centrifugation. Total RNA was extracted using Trizol reagent, and RNA quality was assessed on an Agilent 2100 Bioanalyzer.

The TCR beta CDR3 regions were amplified from RNA transcripts. The TCR CDR3 was subjected to a first round of RT-PCR using the HTBI primer set and the Qiagen OneStep RT-PCR kit. Libraries were constructed in a second round of multiplex PCR, after which size selection and purification were performed. Paired-end sequencing of the libraries was performed with 100 bp reads on an Illumina HiSeq2000. Per the original workflow: Raw data were processed with SOAPnuke, discarding reads with adapters, uncalled bases, mean Phred below 15, or no exact constant-primer or identifier match. High-quality paired reads were merged using COPE v1.2.5, and each unique nucleotide sequence was defined as a clonotype. MiTCR v1.1 was used to align clonotypes to the IMGT TRBV, TRBD and TRBJ reference segments. Only V-J combinations with frequency above 0.0001, covering about 99% of repertoires, were analysed. A TCS score was defined as the ratio between F50 (clonal expansion) and ExV (chaos), using BLOSUM62-based TCRdist between CDR3 peptides within each V-J. Welch's t-statistics and random forest reduced approximately 520 V-J features to around 14, which were used in a naive Bayes classifier (R e1071). Starting from the raw public reads, TCRdb applied fastp trimming at Q25, assembled clones with MiXCR and retained in-frame beta chains. Records with the same CDR3 protein are collapsed into one entry carrying the most frequent genes and DNA. TCRdb, not the original authors, processed these V and J calls. The sample has hundreds of thousands of distinct CDR3 sequences on record, approximately 16% of them singletons. About 17% of the sample is in the top ten clones.

General study outcomes and caveats: No statistical method was used to set the sample size in advance, and investigators knew the group allocation. In validation, the model predicted progression to ophthalmopathy a median of about 6 months before onset, with roughly 71% sensitivity and roughly 79% specificity. A 13 V-J signature model separated ophthalmopathy from stable hyperthyroidism, with 87.88% sensitivity and roughly 81% specificity in cross-validation and 80%/75% in testing. Most expanded thyroid clonotypes (frequency above 0.001) were also found in blood, which suggests that blood repertoires may mirror thyroid immune responses.

This clonotype appeared many times. No antigen is known for it. Base qualities were left out, and no much larger clone turns up one base away. The sequenced sample consisted of blood. This TCR was sampled from a woman aged 18-29 years with Graves' hyperthyroidism. The chain is made from TRBV20-1 and TRBJ2-3, with the D gene call left open. The CDR3 protein: CSASRASTDTQYF. The sequenced DNA: TGCAGTGCTTCTCGAGCCAGCACAGATACGCAGTATTTT.